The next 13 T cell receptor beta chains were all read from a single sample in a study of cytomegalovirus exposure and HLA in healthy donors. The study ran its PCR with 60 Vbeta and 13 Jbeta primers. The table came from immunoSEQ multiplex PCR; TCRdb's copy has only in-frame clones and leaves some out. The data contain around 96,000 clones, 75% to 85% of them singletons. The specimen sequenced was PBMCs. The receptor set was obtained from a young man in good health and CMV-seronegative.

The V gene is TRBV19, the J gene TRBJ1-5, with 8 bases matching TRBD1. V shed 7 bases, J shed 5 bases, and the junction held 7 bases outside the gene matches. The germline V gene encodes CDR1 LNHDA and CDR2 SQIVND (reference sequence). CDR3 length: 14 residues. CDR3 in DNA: TGTGCCAGTAAGAGGACAGGGAGATATCAGCCCCAGCATTTT. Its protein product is CASKRTGRYQPQHF.

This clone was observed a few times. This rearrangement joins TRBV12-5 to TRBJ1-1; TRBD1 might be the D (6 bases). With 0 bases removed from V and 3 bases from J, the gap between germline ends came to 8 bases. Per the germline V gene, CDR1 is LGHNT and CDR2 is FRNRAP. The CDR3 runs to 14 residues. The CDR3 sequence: CASGLVDRYTEAFF. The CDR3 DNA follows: TGTGCTAGTGGTTTGGTAGACAGGTACACTGAAGCTTTCTTT.

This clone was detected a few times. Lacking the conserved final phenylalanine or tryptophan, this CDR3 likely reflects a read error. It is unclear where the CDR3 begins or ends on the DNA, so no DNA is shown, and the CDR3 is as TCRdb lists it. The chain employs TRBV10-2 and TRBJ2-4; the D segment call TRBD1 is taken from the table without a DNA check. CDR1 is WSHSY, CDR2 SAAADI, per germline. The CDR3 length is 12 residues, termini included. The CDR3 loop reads CASSDTDRGRLL.

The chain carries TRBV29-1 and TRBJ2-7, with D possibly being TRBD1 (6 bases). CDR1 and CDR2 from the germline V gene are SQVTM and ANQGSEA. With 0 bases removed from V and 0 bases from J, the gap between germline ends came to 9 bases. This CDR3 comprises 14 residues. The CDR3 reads CSVEEQGSSYEQYF. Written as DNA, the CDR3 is TGCAGCGTTGAAGAGCAGGGGAGCTCCTACGAGCAGTACTTC.

The CDR3, as DNA: TGTGCCAGCAGACGGGACAGTGGGAGTAAGCCCCAGCATTTT. This gives the protein CASRRDSGSKPQHF. The chain joins TRBV6-5 to TRBJ1-5, with 7 positions matching TRBD1. CDR1 is MNHEY, CDR2 SVGAGI, per germline. The V segment lost 6 bases and the J segment 8 bases; nucleotides outside the gene matches: 10. This CDR3 region has 14 residues.

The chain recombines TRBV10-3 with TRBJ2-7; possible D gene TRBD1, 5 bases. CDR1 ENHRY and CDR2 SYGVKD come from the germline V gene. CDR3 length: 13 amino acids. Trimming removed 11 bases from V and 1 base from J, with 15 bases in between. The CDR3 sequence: CAFATDLSYEQYF. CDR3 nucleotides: TGTGCCTTCGCGACAGACCTTTCCTACGAGCAGTACTTC.

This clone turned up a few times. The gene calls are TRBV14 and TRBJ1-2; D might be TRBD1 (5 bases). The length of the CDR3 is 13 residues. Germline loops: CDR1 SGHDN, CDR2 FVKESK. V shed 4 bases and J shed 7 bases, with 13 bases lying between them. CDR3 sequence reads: CASSLRGGGGYTF. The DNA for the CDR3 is TGTGCCAGCAGCCTTCGGGGGGGTGGTGGCTACACCTTC.

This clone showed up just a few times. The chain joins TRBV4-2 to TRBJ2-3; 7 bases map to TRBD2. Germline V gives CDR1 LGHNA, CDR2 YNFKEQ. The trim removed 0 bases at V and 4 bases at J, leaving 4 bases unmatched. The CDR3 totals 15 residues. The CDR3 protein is CASSQDNGGADTQYF. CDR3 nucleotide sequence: TGTGCCAGCAGCCAAGATAATGGGGGGGCAGATACGCAGTATTTT.

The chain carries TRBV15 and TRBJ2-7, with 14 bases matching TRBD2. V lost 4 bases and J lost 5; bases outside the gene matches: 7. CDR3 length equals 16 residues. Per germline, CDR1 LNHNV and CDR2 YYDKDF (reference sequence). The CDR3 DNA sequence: TGTGCCACCAGCACGGGACTAGCGGGGGCGGTGGACGAGCAGTACTTC. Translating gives CATSTGLAGAVDEQYF.

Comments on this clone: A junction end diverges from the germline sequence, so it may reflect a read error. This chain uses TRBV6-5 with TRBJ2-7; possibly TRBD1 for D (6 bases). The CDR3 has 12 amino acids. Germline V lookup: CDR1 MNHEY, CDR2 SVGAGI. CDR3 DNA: TGTGCCAGCAGTTTCTCACGGACAGAACTGAGCTTC. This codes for CASSFSRTELSF.

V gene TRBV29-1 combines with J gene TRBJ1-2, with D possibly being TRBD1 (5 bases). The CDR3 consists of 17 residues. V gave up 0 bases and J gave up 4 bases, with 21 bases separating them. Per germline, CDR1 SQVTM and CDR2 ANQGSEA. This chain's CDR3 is CSVEEGFSGDRLYGYTF. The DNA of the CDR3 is TGCAGCGTTGAAGAAGGCTTTTCGGGGGACCGCCTCTATGGCTACACCTTC.

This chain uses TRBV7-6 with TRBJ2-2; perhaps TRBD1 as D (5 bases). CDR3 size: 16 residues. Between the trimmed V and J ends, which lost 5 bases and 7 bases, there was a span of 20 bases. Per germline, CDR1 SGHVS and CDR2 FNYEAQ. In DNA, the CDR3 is TGTGCCAGCAGCCTCCAAGGGGCGCCTGCGGACGGGGAGCTGTTTTTT. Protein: CASSLQGAPADGELFF.

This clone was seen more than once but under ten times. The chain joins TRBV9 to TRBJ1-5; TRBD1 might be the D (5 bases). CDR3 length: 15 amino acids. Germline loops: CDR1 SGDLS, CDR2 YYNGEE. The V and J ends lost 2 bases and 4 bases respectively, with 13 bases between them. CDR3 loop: CASSVGQGGNQPQHF. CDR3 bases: TGTGCCAGCAGCGTGGGGCAGGGAGGGAATCAGCCCCAGCATTTT.